This T cell receptor (beta chain) came from a study of blood T cell repertoires in COVID-19. Study details: PBMCs, B-cell-depleted T cells, or T cells were the source of the cDNA or gDNA that made up the material.

As originally analysed: Reference gene primer amplification yielded estimated nucleated cell counts. Using immunoSEQ multiplex PCR, the repertoire was profiled, and TCRdb retains in-frame clones only, with some absent. That table furnishes V, J and clone size, whereas the DNA furnished D and trimming. In the table there are 140,000 to 150,000 clones, just under 85% of which are singletons. Germline CDR1 is SEHNR and CDR2 is FQNEAQ (reference sequence). The CDR3 extends over 17 amino acids. Trimming removed 4 bases from V and 2 bases from J, with 18 bases in between. Residents of 24 US areas, aged roughly 18 to 95 years, made up the participants. Clinical history as reported by participants underpinned cohort assignment.

The rearrangement joins TRBV7-9 to TRBJ2-1; D possibly corresponds to TRBD2 (5 bases). This TCR came from a woman between 40 and 55 years old who had recovered from COVID-19. Input material: PBMCs or T cells enriched from blood (not recorded which). The CDR3 loop is CASSWQVGEKAYNEQFF. The CDR3 DNA reads TGTGCCAGCAGCTGGCAGGTCGGGGAAAAGGCCTACAATGAGCAGTTCTTC.